Presented here are 20 T cell receptor beta chains from one specimen sequenced in a study of OX40 agonist ivuxolimab in advanced cancers. The method was immunoSEQ multiplex PCR; TCRdb's version includes in-frame clones alone and lacks a portion of them. In the table there are some 81,000 clones, around nine tenths of which are singletons. This specimen consisted of CD4+ or CD8+ T cells sorted from blood, obtained in a trial of the OX40 agonist ivuxolimab. These receptors all come from an adult with an advanced solid tumor such as melanoma, head and neck, liver or kidney cancer.

The chain uses TRBV2 and TRBJ2-3, with 12 bases fitting TRBD2. V dropped 5 bases and J dropped 1; count of bases not matched to a gene: 16. The CDR3 has 20 amino acids. CDR1 SNHLY and CDR2 FYNNEI come from the germline V gene. Here the CDR3 reads CASSSTGLAGMSLGTDTQYF. The CDR3 DNA reads TGTGCCAGCAGTTCTACCGGACTAGCGGGAATGTCATTGGGCACAGATACGCAGTATTTT.

This chain's CDR3 is CASGQYNEQFF. The DNA of the CDR3 is TGTGCCAGTGGACAGTACAATGAGCAGTTCTTC. The chain couples TRBV18 to TRBJ2-1; D is perhaps TRBD1 (6 bases). The CDR3 is 11 amino acids. V lost 9 bases to trimming and J lost 4 bases, with 7 bases between them. In germline, CDR1 is KGHSH, CDR2 LQKENI.

Notes on this clone: At the DNA level, this CDR3 is encoded by other sequences in the same sample as well. The chain's CDR3 is CSVGTGDYGYTF. CDR3 in DNA: TGCAGCGTTGGGACAGGGGACTATGGCTACACCTTC. The chain links TRBV29-1 to TRBJ1-2, with 9 nucleotides matching TRBD1. This CDR3 is 12 amino acids long. J was trimmed by 3 bases and V by 4 bases; bases with no gene match: 0. Germline V gene sequence: CDR1 SQVTM, CDR2 ANQGSEA.

This chain uses TRBV7-7 with TRBJ2-3; D unclear. V gave up 1 base and J gave up 6 bases, with 11 bases separating them. Germline loops: CDR1 SSHAT, CDR2 FNYEAQ (reference sequence). There are 14 residues in the CDR3. The CDR3 nucleotides read TGTGCCAGCAGCTTAGGGGTCCAAAGCGATACGCAGTATTTT. The encoded protein is CASSLGVQSDTQYF.

The V gene is TRBV5-1, the J gene TRBJ2-3; D is perhaps TRBD2 (5 bases). This CDR3 is 17 amino acids long. Germline lookup yields CDR1 SGHRS and CDR2 YFSETQ. V lost 0 bases, J lost 6 bases, and 20 bases lay in between. In DNA form, the CDR3 reads TGCGCCAGCAGCTTGGGACTGGAGGCGCGGTTGGCGGATACGCAGTATTTT. Its protein product is CASSLGLEARLADTQYF. Combining the CDR3 with reference TRBV5-1 and TRBJ2-3 gives the whole variable domain KAGVTQTPRYLIKTRGQQVTLSCSPISGHRSVSWYQQTPGQGLQFLFEYFSETQRNKGNFPGRFSGRQFSNSRSEMNVSTLELGDSALYLCASSLGLEARLADTQYFGPGTRLTVL.

This clone occurred a few times. The J gene is TRBJ1-5, the V gene TRBV2; a weak D match, TRBD1 (5 bases). V was shortened by 5 bases and J by 3 bases, with 8 bases between the two germline ends. CDR3 size: 13 residues. Germline V gene sequence: CDR1 SNHLY, CDR2 FYNNEI. The CDR3 DNA follows: TGTGCCAGCAGTAAGGGGACCAATCAGCCCCAGCATTTT. It specifies CASSKGTNQPQHF.

The CDR3: CASSLSGNSGELFF. CDR3 sequence (DNA): TGTGCCAGCAGCTTGTCAGGGAATAGCGGGGAGCTGTTTTTT. This chain joins TRBV5-4 and TRBJ2-2; weak D call: TRBD1 (5 bases). Germline V gives CDR1 SGHNT, CDR2 YYREEE (reference sequence). V was cut by 1 base and J by 7 bases, with 11 bases left in between. CDR3 size: 14 residues.

This chain uses TRBV19 with TRBJ1-1; D uncertain. V gave up 4 bases and J gave up 1 base, with 16 bases separating them. Germline lookup yields CDR1 LNHDA and CDR2 SQIVND (reference sequence). The CDR3 consists of 16 residues. CDR3 sequence (DNA): TGTGCCAGTAGTAGGGAGGGAGCAGGCCCGAACACTGAAGCTTTCTTT. It codes for CASSREGAGPNTEAFF.

V usage is TRBV5-1 and J usage is TRBJ2-3; D not resolved. The CDR3 totals 14 residues. Germline lookup yields CDR1 SGHRS and CDR2 YFSETQ. Trimming shortened V by 4 bases and J by 0 bases, and 9 bases separated the two germline ends. The CDR3 coding sequence is TGCGCCAGCAGCCTGAGGCAGAGCACAGATACGCAGTATTTT. This sequence encodes CASSLRQSTDTQYF.

V is TRBV5-6 and J is TRBJ2-6; D perhaps matches TRBD1 (6 bases). This CDR3 is built from 16 residues. Germline V lookup: CDR1 SGHDT, CDR2 YYEEEE. The V and J ends lost 6 bases and 0 bases respectively, with 13 bases between them. The CDR3 is CASTLWGLSGANVLTF. The CDR3 DNA is TGTGCCAGCACTTTATGGGGGCTCTCTGGGGCCAACGTCCTGACTTTC.

The rearrangement uses TRBV30 and TRBJ2-2, with TRBD2 identical over 11 bases. The CDR3 covers 17 residues. The V gene's germline CDR1 is GTSNPN and CDR2 SVGIG (reference sequence). The ends lost 2 bases at V and 1 base at J; junction bases unmatched: 6. For the CDR3, the DNA is TGTGCCTGGAGTAGCCTAGCGGGGGGATGGAACACCGGGGAGCTGTTTTTT. Its protein is CAWSSLAGGWNTGELFF.

This rearrangement joins TRBV11-2 to TRBJ2-2, with 8 bases matching TRBD2. Germline V gene lookup returns CDR1 SGHAT and CDR2 FQNNGV. V lost 3 bases and J lost 7; bases outside the gene matches: 13. The CDR3 runs 17 residues. The CDR3 reads CASSFRAGVTKVGELFF. Written as DNA, the CDR3 is TGTGCCAGCAGCTTCCGAGCGGGGGTGACTAAGGTCGGGGAGCTGTTTTTT.

This clone was counted once. The V and J genes are TRBV19 and TRBJ1-2; D call uncertain. The ends were cut back, 5 bases at V and 3 bases at J, with 16 bases in the middle. Germline values: CDR1 LNHDA, CDR2 SQIVND (reference sequence). This CDR3 has 15 amino acids. CDR3 coding DNA: TGTGCCAGTAGTTCTGGCGGCAGTCAACACTATGGCTACACCTTC. Translation: CASSSGGSQHYGYTF.

This chain joins TRBV4-3 and TRBJ2-7; 13 positions agree with TRBD2. The germline V gene has CDR1 LGHNA and CDR2 YSLEER. The CDR3 contains 20 residues. After removal of 1 base from V and 7 bases from J, the junction contained 19 bases not matched to a gene. CDR3 nucleotide sequence: TGCGCCAGCAGCCAAGGCCTGACCACCGGGACTAGCGGGACAGGGGTTGAGCAGTACTTC. It specifies CASSQGLTTGTSGTGVEQYF.

This clone was recorded only once. The chain joins TRBV27 to TRBJ2-5; D gene ambiguous. Germline V CDR1 and CDR2: MNHEY, SMNVEV (reference sequence). Trimming removed 10 bases at V and 5 bases at J, with 14 bases between. The CDR3 extends over 12 amino acids. This CDR3 reads CATRSPRETQYF. DNA of the CDR3: TGTGCCACCCGTTCCCCCCGGGAGACCCAGTACTTC.

This rearrangement joins TRBV28 to TRBJ2-7; 9 positions match TRBD1. The CDR3 runs to 16 residues. Germline V gene sequence: CDR1 MDHEN, CDR2 SYDVKM. V lost 4 bases, J lost 3 bases, and 10 bases stayed unmatched. The CDR3 DNA is TGTGCCAGCAGTTCAACTACAGGGGGCGCATTCTACGAGCAGTACTTC. Its translation is CASSSTTGGAFYEQYF.

The rearrangement joins TRBV7-2 to TRBJ2-7; D unclear. This CDR3 has 14 residues. V shed 1 base and J shed 2 bases, with 9 bases lying between them. Per germline, CDR1 SGHTA and CDR2 FQGNSA. This CDR3 is CASSLEYGPYEQYF. The CDR3 nucleotides are TGTGCCAGCAGCTTAGAATACGGTCCCTACGAGCAGTACTTC.

In this sample, this clone turned up once. J is TRBJ1-1 and V is TRBV5-1; 7 bases are shared with TRBD1. The germline V gene has CDR1 SGHRS and CDR2 YFSETQ. V was clipped by 4 bases and J by 0 bases; unmatched bases: 6. The CDR3 has 15 residues. For the CDR3, the DNA is TGCGCCAGCAGCGTCCGGGACAGACTGAACACTGAAGCTTTCTTT. Translated, it gives CASSVRDRLNTEAFF.

The chain has TRBV5-1 and TRBJ2-5, with D possibly being TRBD1 (6 bases). In germline, CDR1 is SGHRS, CDR2 YFSETQ. CDR3 size: 13 residues. Trimming removed 2 bases at V and 2 bases at J, with 7 bases between. CDR3 sequence: CASSLQGQETQYF. The CDR3 coding sequence is TGCGCCAGCAGCTTACAGGGTCAAGAGACCCAGTACTTC.

The gene calls are TRBV5-6 and TRBJ1-4; tentative D call: TRBD1 (5 bases). The germline V and J ends were trimmed by 0 bases and 3 bases, with 12 bases remaining between them. The CDR3 totals 16 residues. Germline V gene lookup returns CDR1 SGHDT and CDR2 YYEEEE. The CDR3 DNA follows: TGTGCCAGCAGCTTGGCAGGGACGGGTTCTAATGAAAAACTGTTTTTT. Encoded protein: CASSLAGTGSNEKLFF.